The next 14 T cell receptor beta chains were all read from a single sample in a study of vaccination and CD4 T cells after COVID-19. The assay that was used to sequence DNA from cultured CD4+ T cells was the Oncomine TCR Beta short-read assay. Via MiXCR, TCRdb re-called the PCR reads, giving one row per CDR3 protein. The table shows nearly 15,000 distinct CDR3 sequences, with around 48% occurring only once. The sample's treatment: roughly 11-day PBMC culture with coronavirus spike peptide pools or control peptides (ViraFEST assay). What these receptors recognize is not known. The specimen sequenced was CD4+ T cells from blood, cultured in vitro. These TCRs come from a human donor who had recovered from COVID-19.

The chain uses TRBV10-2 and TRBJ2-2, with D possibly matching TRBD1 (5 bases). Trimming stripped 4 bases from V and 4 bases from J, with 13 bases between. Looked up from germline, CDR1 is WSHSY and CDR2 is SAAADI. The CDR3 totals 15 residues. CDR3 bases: TGCGCCAGCAGTGTAGACAGTAGGTCCACCGGGGAGCTGTTTTTT. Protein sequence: CASSVDSRSTGELFF.

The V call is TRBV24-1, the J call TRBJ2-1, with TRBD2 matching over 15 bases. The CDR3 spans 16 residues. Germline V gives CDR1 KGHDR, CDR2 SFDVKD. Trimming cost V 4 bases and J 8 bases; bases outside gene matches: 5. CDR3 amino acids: CATSETGTSGGYEQFF. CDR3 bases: TGTGCCACCAGTGAAACCGGGACTAGCGGGGGGTATGAGCAGTTCTTC.

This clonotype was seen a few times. In DNA form, the CDR3 reads TGTGCCAGCAGCCTGGGACAGGGTTTTTCCCAGCCCCAGCATTTT. Its protein is CASSLGQGFSQPQHF. The chain carries TRBV27 and TRBJ1-5, with 9 nucleotides matching TRBD1. The CDR3 consists of 15 residues. J was trimmed by 7 bases and V by 6 bases; bases with no gene match: 10. The V gene's germline CDR1 is MNHEY and CDR2 SMNVEV (reference sequence).

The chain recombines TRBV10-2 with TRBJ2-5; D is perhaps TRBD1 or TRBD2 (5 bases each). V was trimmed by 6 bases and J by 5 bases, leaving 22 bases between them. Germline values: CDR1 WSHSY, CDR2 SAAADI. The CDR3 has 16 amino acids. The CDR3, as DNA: TGCGCCAGCAGAGGGTCCGGGACGCAGGCTGGTGAGACCCAGTACTTC. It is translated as CASRGSGTQAGETQYF.

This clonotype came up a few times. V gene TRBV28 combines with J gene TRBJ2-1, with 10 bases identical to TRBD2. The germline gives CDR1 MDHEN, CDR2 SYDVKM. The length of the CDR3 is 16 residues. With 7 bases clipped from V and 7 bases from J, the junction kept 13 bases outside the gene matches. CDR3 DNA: TGTGCCAGCATTCCCGGGGGTAGCGGGAGGTGGAATGAGCAGTTCTTC. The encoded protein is CASIPGGSGRWNEQFF. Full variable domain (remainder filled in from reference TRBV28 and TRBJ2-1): DVKVTQSSRYLVKRTGEKVFLECVQDMDHENMFWYRQDPGLGLRLIYFSYDVKMKEKGDIPEGYSVSREKKERFSLILESASTNQTSMYLCASIPGGSGRWNEQFFGPGTRLTVL.

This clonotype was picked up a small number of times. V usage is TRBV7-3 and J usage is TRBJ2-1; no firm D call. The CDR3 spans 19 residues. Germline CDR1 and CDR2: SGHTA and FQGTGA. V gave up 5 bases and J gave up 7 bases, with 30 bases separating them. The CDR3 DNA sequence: TGTGCCAGCAGCCCACGTCCCCTTCGAGGAACACAGACGTCAAATGAGCAGTTCTTC. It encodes CASSPRPLRGTQTSNEQFF.

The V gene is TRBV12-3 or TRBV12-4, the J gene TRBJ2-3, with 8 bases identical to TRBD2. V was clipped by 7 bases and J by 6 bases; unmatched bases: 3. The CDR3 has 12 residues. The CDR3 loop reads CASTPGGDTQYF. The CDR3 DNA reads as TGTGCCAGCACTCCGGGGGGGGATACGCAGTATTTT.

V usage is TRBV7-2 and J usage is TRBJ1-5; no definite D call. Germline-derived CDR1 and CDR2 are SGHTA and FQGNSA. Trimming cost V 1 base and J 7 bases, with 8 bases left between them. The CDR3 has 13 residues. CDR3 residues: CASSLEGFQPQHF. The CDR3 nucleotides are TGTGCCAGCAGCTTAGAAGGGTTCCAGCCCCAGCATTTT.

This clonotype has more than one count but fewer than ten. In nucleotides, the CDR3 is TGTGCCAGCCTACCTTTTTGGCCTACATATGGCTACACCTTC. It specifies CASLPFWPTYGYTF. The chain couples TRBV6-1 to TRBJ1-2, with D unclear. In germline, CDR1 is MNHNS, CDR2 SASEGT. The CDR3 loop spans 14 amino acids. The germline V and J ends were trimmed by 8 bases and 5 bases, with 18 bases remaining between them.

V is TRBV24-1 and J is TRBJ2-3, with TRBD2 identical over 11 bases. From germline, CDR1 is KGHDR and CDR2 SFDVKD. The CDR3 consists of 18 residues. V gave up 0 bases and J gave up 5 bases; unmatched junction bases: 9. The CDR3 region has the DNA TGTGCCACCAGTGATTTGGGTTCGACTAGCGGGATGCTAGATACGCAGTATTTT. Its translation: CATSDLGSTSGMLDTQYF.

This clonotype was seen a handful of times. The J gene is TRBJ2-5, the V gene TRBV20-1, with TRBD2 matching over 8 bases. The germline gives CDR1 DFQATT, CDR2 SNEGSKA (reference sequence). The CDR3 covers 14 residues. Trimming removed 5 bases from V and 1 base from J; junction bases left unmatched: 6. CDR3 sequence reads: CSAGRTSGQETQYF. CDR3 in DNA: TGCAGTGCTGGAAGAACTAGCGGCCAAGAGACCCAGTACTTC.

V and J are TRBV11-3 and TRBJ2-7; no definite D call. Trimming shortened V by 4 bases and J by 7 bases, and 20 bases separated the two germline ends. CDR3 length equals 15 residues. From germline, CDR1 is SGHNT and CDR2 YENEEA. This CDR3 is CASSSPPSGAREQYF. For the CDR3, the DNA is TGTGCCAGCAGCTCCCCTCCATCGGGCGCTCGGGAGCAGTACTTC.

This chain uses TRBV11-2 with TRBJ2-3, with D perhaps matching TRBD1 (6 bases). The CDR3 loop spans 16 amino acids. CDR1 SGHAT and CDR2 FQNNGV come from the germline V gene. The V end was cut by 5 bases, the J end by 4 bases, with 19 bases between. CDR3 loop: CASSQTGQGRSDTQYF. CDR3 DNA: TGTGCCAGCAGCCAAACGGGGCAGGGGCGATCAGATACGCAGTATTTT.

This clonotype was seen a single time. CDR3 nucleotide sequence: TGTGCCAGCAGCTTGTCTGGAAACACCATATATTTT. It encodes CASSLSGNTIYF. The chain couples TRBV7-6 to TRBJ1-3; D unclear. The CDR3 extends over 12 amino acids. Germline lookup yields CDR1 SGHVS and CDR2 FNYEAQ. Trimming took 3 bases from V and 1 from J, leaving 1 base between them. The complete variable domain, with remaining parts taken from reference TRBV7-6 and TRBJ1-3, reads GAGVSQSPRYKVTKRGQDVALRCDPISGHVSLYWYRQALGQGPEFLTYFNYEAQQDKSGLPNDRFSAERPEGSISTLTIQRTEQRDSAMYRCASSLSGNTIYFGEGSWLTVV.